Listed below are T cell receptor beta chains from one sample, sequenced in a study of blood T cell repertoires in COVID-19. Profiled with immunoSEQ multiplex PCR; TCRdb holds only in-frame clones, not every one. The data contain more than 150,000 clones, approximately 80% of them singletons. The sequenced sample consisted of peripheral blood. The receptors stem from a man aged 65-85 years who had recovered from COVID-19. The CDR3 runs from the conserved cysteine through the conserved F or W. The D gene is left open where the match is weak. A clone size is listed for some rows: how often the clone was seen (once, few, many), or a class if it is expanded.

>TRBJ2-1|-|-|TRBV4-3
TGCGCCAGCAGCCAAGAATTCGCCCAACTCAATGAGCAGTTCTTC
CASSQEFAQLNEQFF
>TRBJ2-1|TRBD2|-|TRBV19
TGTGCCAGCTCGGGGGGGAATGAGCAGTTCTTC
CASSGGNEQFF
>TRBJ2-1|TRBD2|-|TRBV11-3
TGTGCCAGCAGCTTAGATGGGACCGGGGGGTACAATGAGCAGTTCTTC
CASSLDGTGGYNEQFF
>TRBJ1-2|TRBD1|-|TRBV29-1
TGCAGCGTAGCTGACAGGGGATACGGCTACACCTTC
CSVADRGYGYTF
>TRBJ1-1|-|few|TRBV10-3
TGTGCCATCAGTCAGGGCTTGTACACTGAAGCTTTCTTT
CAISQGLYTEAFF
>TRBJ1-2|TRBD1|-|TRBV6-5
TGTGCCAGCAGGACAGGGACAGCCACTAACTATGGCTACACCTTC
CASRTGTATNYGYTF
>TRBJ2-7|TRBD2|-|TRBV7-9
TGTGCCAGCAGCTCAGTAGCGGGAGACTACGAGCAGTACTTC
CASSSVAGDYEQYF
>TRBJ2-3|TRBD1|-|TRBV20-1
TGCAGTGCTAGTCAGGGGGCTGGCACAGATACGCAGTATTTT
CSASQGAGTDTQYF
>TRBJ2-7|-|-|TRBV19
TGTGCCAGCAGAGGCGCCGACTCCTACGAGCAGTACTTC
CASRGADSYEQYF
>TRBJ2-5|TRBD2|-|TRBV12-3/TRBV12-4
TGTGCCAGCTTCCTGGCGGGGGGAGAGACCCAGTACTTC
CASFLAGGETQYF
>TRBJ2-5|-|-|TRBV29-1
TGCAGCGTCCAGACTAGTTCCCAAGAGACCCAGTACTTC
CSVQTSSQETQYF
>TRBJ2-3|-|-|TRBV11-1
TGTGCCAGCAGTAAGGATGGTACACAGACAGATACGCAGTATTTT
CASSKDGTQTDTQYF
>TRBJ2-7|TRBD2|-|TRBV19
TGTGCCAGTAGTGCACCTACTAGCGGGGATTACGAGCAGTACTTC
CASSAPTSGDYEQYF
>TRBJ2-1|-|-|TRBV11-2
TGTGCCAGCAGCTCCGCGCGGTACAATGAGCAGTTCTTC
CASSSARYNEQFF
>TRBJ2-7|-|once|TRBV25-1
TGTGCCAGCAGTGCACTATTAGGGGGAGAGCAGTACTTC
CASSALLGGEQYF
>TRBJ1-5|TRBD1|-|TRBV6-5
TGTGCCAGCAGTTACTCTCGGCAGGGGGGACAGCCCCAGCATTTT
CASSYSRQGGQPQHF
>TRBJ2-1|-|-|TRBV9
TGTGCCAGCAGCGTAGCTGCGGGACCGGAGAGGCAGGAGCAGTTCTTC
CASSVAAGPERQEQFF
>TRBJ1-5|-|-|TRBV19
TGTGCCAGTAGTCGGTGGACAGAGAATCAGCCCCAGCATTTT
CASSRWTENQPQHF
>TRBJ1-2|-|-|TRBV20-1
TGCAGTGCTAGTGTCTCTAACTATGGCTACACCTTC
CSASVSNYGYTF
>TRBJ1-5|TRBD1|few|TRBV7-9
TGTGCCAGCAGCTCGACAGGGTTGTCGGGCAATCAGCCCCAGCATTTT
CASSSTGLSGNQPQHF
>TRBJ2-5|-|few|TRBV21-1
TGTGCCAGCAGAAAACAGGGGGCTGGTGAGACCCAGTACTTC
CASRKQGAGETQYF
>TRBJ2-4|-|-|TRBV6-2/TRBV6-3
TGTGCCAGCAGTTACAGTAGCATTCAGTACTTC
CASSYSSIQYF